The 10 T cell receptor beta chains reported below all come from one sample, sequenced in a study of T cells expressing NK-cell markers. TCRdb re-analyzed the 5' RACE reads; it lists each CDR3 protein once, without DNA. In total, the table holds roughly 450,000 distinct CDR3 sequences. The sequencing input was blood T cells: a sorted CD56 or NKG2C T cell subset, CD4+ or CD8+ T cells, or bulk PBMC T cells (not recorded which). The receptors were gathered from a woman aged 45-59 years in good health.

The chain joins TRBV12-3 or TRBV12-4 to TRBJ1-1; the TRBD1 assignment by TCRdb is unverifiable without DNA. The CDR3 sequence is 13 residues long. This chain's CDR3 is CASSRTSGGRTFF.

The V gene is TRBV27, the J gene TRBJ1-5; TCRdb names TRBD1, which stays unverified in the absence of DNA. CDR3 length: 14 residues. CDR1 MNHEY and CDR2 SMNVEV come from the germline V gene (reference sequence). The CDR3 spells CASSLSRQGQPQHF.

This chain links TRBV3-1 with TRBJ2-7. Germline V lookup: CDR1 LGHDT, CDR2 YNNKEL (reference sequence). This CDR3 contains 15 residues. CDR3 loop: CASSQASGNSYEQYF.

The chain joins TRBV19 to TRBJ2-6; TCRdb reports TRBD1, a call that lacks DNA to check it against. Looked up from germline, CDR1 is LNHDA and CDR2 is SQIVND (reference sequence). This CDR3 contains 16 residues. The CDR3: CASGDRSIPGANVLTF. Based on the CDR3 plus reference TRBV19 and TRBJ2-6, the full variable domain is DGGITQSPKYLFRKEGQNVTLSCEQNLNHDAMYWYRQDPGQGLRLIYYSQIVNDFQKGDIAEGYSVSREKKESFPLTVTSAQKNPTAFYLCASGDRSIPGANVLTFGAGSRLTVL.

The chain links TRBV14 to TRBJ2-4. Germline loops: CDR1 SGHDN, CDR2 FVKESK. This CDR3 region has 17 residues. CDR3 sequence reads: CASSQDQWVLAKNIQYF.

The chain links TRBV6-2 or TRBV6-3 to TRBJ2-1; TCRdb's D call of TRBD2 is untestable without DNA. The CDR3 loop spans 20 amino acids. Germline lookup yields CDR1 MNHEY and CDR2 SVGEGT. CDR3 region: CASSYSGGLGDGRTHNEQFF.

The chain links TRBV20-1 to TRBJ2-1; without DNA, the TCRdb call of TRBD2 cannot be checked. This CDR3 is 13 amino acids long. Germline-derived CDR1 and CDR2 are DFQATT and SNEGSKA (reference sequence). CDR3 loop: CSATVAAYNEQFF.

The CDR3 loop is CASRPTGKLGYTF. The V call is TRBV12-3 or TRBV12-4, the J call TRBJ1-2; lacking DNA, the TRBD1 call made by TCRdb goes unchecked. The CDR3 runs to 13 residues.

J is TRBJ1-1 and V is TRBV29-1. The CDR3 extends over 13 amino acids. The germline V gene encodes CDR1 SQVTM and CDR2 ANQGSEA. CDR3 residues: CSVVELANTEAFF.

The rearrangement uses TRBV5-8 and TRBJ2-2; with no DNA, the TCRdb D assignment of TRBD2 cannot be verified. Germline V gives CDR1 SGHTS, CDR2 YDEGEE. This CDR3 contains 13 residues. This CDR3 is CASRGLHGGELFF. Full variable domain (missing parts from reference TRBV5-8 and TRBJ2-2): EAGVTQSPTHLIKTRGQQATLRCSPISGHTSVYWYQQALGLGLQFLLWYDEGEERNRGNFPPRFSGRQFPNYSSELNVNALELEDSALYLCASRGLHGGELFFGEGSRLTVL.